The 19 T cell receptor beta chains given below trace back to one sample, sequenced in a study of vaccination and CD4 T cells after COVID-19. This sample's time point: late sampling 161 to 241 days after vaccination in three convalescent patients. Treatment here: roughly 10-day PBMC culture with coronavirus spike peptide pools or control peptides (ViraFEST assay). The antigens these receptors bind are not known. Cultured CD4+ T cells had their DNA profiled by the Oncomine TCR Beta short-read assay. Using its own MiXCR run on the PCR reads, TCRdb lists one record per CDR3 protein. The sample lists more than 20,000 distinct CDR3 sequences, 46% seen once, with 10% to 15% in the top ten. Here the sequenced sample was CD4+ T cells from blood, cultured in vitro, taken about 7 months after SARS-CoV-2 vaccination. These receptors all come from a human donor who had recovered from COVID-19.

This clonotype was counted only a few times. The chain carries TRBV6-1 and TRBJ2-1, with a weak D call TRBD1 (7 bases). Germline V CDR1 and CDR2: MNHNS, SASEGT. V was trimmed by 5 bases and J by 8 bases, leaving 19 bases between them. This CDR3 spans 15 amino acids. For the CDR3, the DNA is TGTGCCAGCAGTCCCCGGGCCGCAGGGGGGTATGAGCAGTTCTTC. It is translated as CASSPRAAGGYEQFF.

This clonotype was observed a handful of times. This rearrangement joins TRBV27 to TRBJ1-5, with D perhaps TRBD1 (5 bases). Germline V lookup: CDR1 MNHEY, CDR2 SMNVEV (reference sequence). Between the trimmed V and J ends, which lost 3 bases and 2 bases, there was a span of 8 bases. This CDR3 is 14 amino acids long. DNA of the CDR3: TGTGCCAGCAGTTTCATCAGGGGCAATCAGCCCCAGCATTTT. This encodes CASSFIRGNQPQHF.

The CDR3 sequence is CASRETGFYSPLHF. In DNA form, the CDR3 reads TGTGCCAGCAGGGAGACAGGGTTTTATTCACCCCTCCACTTT. The V and J genes are TRBV2 and TRBJ1-6; 7 bases are shared with TRBD1. Germline CDR1 and CDR2: SNHLY and FYNNEI. V lost 6 bases to trimming and J lost 8 bases; unmatched junction nucleotides: 7. CDR3 length: 14 amino acids.

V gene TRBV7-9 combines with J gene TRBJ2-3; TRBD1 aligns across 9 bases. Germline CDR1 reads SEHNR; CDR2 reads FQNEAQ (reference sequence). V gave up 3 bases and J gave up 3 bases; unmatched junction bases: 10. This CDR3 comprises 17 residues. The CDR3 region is CASSLGRGQGSTDTQYF. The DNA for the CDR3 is TGTGCCAGCAGCTTGGGGCGGGGACAGGGATCGACAGATACGCAGTATTTT.

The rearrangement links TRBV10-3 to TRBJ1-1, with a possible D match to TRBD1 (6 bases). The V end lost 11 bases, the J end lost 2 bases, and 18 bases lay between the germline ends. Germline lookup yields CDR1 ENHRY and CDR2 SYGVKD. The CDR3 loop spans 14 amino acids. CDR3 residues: CAGVRGQINTEAFF. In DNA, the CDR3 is TGTGCCGGCGTTAGAGGACAGATAAACACTGAAGCTTTCTTT.

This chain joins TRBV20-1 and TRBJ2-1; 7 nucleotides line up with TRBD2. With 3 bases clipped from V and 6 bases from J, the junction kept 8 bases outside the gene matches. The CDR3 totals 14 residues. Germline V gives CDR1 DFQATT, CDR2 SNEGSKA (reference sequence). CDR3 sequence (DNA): TGCAGTGCTAGCAAGAGCGGGACTCGCAATGAGCAGTTCTTC. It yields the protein CSASKSGTRNEQFF.

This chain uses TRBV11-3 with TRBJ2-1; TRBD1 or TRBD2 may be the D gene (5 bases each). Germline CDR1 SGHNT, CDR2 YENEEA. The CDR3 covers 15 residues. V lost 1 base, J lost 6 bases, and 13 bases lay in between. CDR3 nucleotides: TGTGCCAGCAGCTTAGGCCTACGGGACCCCAATGAGCAGTTCTTC. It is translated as CASSLGLRDPNEQFF.

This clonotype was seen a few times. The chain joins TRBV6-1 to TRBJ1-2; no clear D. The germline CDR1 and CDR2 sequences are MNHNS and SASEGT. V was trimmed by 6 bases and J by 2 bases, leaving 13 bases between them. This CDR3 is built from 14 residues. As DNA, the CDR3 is TGTGCCAGCAGGGCAGGTTTAACAAACTATGGCTACACCTTC. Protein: CASRAGLTNYGYTF.

CDR3 amino acids: CASSLFWAGGSEETQYF. The CDR3 DNA follows: TGTGCCAGCAGCTTATTTTGGGCGGGAGGGTCCGAAGAGACCCAGTACTTC. The V call is TRBV7-2, the J call TRBJ2-5; 9 bases line up with TRBD2. Germline V gene lookup returns CDR1 SGHTA and CDR2 FQGNSA. This CDR3 is 17 amino acids long. The ends lost 2 bases at V and 3 bases at J; junction bases unmatched: 10.

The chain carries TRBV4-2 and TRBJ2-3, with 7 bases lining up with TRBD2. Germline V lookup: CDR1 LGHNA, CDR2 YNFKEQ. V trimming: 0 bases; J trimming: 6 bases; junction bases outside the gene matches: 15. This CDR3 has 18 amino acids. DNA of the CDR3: TGTGCCAGCAGCCAAGAGGGGGGGAGCAGAGCGGCCCCCGATACGCAGTATTTT. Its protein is CASSQEGGSRAAPDTQYF.

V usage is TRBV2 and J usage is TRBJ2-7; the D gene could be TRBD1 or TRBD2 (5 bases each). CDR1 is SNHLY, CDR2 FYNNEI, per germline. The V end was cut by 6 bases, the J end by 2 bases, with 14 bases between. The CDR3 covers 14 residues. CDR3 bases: TGTGCCAGCAGGTCGGGGCAGGGACCCTACGAGCAGTACTTC. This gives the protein CASRSGQGPYEQYF.

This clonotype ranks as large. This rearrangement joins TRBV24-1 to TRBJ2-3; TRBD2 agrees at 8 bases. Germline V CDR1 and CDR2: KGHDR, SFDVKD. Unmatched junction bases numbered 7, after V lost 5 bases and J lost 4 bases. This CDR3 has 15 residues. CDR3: CATSVSGSIADTQYF. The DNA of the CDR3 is TGTGCCACCAGTGTCAGCGGGAGTATTGCAGATACGCAGTATTTT.

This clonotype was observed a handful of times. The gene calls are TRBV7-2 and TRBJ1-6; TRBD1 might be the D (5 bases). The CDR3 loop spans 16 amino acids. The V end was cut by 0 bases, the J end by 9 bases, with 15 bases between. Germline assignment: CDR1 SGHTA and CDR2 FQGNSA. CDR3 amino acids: CASSLARGAVGSPLHF. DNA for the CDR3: TGTGCCAGCAGCTTAGCGCGCGGGGCCGTGGGTTCACCCCTCCACTTT.

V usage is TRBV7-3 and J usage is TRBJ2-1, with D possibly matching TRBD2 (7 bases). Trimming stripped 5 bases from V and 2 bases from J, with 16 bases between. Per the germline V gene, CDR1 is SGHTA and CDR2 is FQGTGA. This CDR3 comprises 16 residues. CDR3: CASSPSRGAAYNEQFF. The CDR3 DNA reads TGTGCCAGCAGCCCCAGCCGGGGGGCGGCCTACAATGAGCAGTTCTTC. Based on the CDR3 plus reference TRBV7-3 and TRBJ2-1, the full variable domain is GAGVSQTPSNKVTEKGKYVELRCDPISGHTALYWYRQSLGQGPEFLIYFQGTGAADDSGLPNDRFFAVRPEGSVSTLKIQRTERGDSAVYLCASSPSRGAAYNEQFFGPGTRLTVL.

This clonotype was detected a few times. The CDR3: CSATSPVNTEAFF. The CDR3 nucleotides are TGCAGCGCAACGAGCCCGGTGAACACTGAAGCTTTCTTT. The chain employs TRBV20-1 and TRBJ1-1; no clear D gene. The germline CDR1 and CDR2 sequences are DFQATT and SNEGSKA (reference sequence). This CDR3 has 13 amino acids.

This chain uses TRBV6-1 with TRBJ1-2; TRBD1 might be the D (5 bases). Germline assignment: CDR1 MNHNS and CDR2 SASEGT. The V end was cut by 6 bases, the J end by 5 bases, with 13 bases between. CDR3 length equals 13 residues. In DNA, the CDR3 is TGTGCCAGCAGCCGACAGCCCCCTTATGGCTACACCTTC. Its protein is CASSRQPPYGYTF.

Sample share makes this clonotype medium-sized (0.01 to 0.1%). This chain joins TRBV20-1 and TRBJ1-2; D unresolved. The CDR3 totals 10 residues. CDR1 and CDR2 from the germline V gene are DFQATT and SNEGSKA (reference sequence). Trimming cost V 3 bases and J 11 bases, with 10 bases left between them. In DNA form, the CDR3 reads TGCAGTGCTAGCTCTGGGAGGTACACCTTC. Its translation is CSASSGRYTF.

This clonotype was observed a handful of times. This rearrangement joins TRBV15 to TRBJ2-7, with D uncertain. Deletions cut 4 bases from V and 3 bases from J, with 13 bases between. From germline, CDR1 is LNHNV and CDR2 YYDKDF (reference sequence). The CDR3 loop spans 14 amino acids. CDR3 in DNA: TGTGCCACCAGCAAGGACCTACAAGTCTACGAGCAGTACTTC. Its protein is CATSKDLQVYEQYF.

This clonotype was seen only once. The DNA of the CDR3 is TGTGCCAGCAGCCGGACGGCGGGTGGGCAGTTCTTC. It specifies CASSRTAGGQFF. The chain recombines TRBV4-2 with TRBJ2-1; TRBD2 might be the D (5 bases). Trimming removed 4 bases from V and 12 bases from J, with 13 bases in between. Germline V lookup: CDR1 LGHNA, CDR2 YNFKEQ. This CDR3 has 12 residues.